This entry describes one T cell receptor (beta chain). V shed 6 bases and J shed 9 bases, with 24 bases lying between them. The CDR3 runs to 15 residues. The V gene's germline CDR1 is DFQATT and CDR2 SNEGSKA (reference sequence). The data belong to a study of T cells after yellow fever vaccination. One entry per CDR3 protein, called by TCRdb with MiXCR from the 5' RACE reads. In the table there are about 630,000 distinct CDR3 sequences, around 12% of which are singletons. The TCR comes from a man under 40 who received the YFV17D yellow fever vaccine. The sample in question was PBMCs, obtained on the day of the yellow fever booster vaccination. The V gene is TRBV20-1, the J gene TRBJ2-1; TRBD2 is a possible D gene (5 bases). The CDR3 protein is CSAPRVGMGFAEQFF. The CDR3 DNA reads as TGCAGTGCCCCTAGGGTCGGGATGGGGTTCGCTGAGCAGTTCTTC.